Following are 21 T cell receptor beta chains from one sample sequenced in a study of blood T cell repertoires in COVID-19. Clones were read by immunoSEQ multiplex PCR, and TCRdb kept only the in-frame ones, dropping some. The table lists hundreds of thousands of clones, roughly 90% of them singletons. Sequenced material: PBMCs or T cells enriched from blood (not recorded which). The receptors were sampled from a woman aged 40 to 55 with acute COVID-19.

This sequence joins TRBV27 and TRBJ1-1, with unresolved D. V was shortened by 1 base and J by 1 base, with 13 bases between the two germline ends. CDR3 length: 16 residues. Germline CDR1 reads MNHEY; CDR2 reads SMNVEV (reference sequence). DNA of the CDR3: TGTGCCAGCAGTTTATACGGCGGGGAAGGGAACACTGAAGCTTTCTTT. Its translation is CASSLYGGEGNTEAFF.

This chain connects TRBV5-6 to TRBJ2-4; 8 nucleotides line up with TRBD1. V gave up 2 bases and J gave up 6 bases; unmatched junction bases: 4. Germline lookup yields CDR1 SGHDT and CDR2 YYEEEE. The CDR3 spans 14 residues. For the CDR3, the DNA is TGTGCCAGCAGCTTTGGACAGGGTGGAAACATTCAGTACTTC. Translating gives CASSFGQGGNIQYF. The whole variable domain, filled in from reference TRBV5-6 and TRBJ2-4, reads DAGVTQSPTHLIKTRGQQVTLRCSPKSGHDTVSWYQQALGQGPQFIFQYYEEEERQRGNFPDRFSGHQFPNYSSELNVNALLLGDSALYLCASSFGQGGNIQYFGAGTRLSVL.

The CDR3 DNA reads TGCGCCAGCAGCGGGACAGGGGATAATGAAAAACTGTTTTTT. Protein product: CASSGTGDNEKLFF. The chain employs TRBV5-1 and TRBJ1-4, with TRBD1 matching over 10 bases. The CDR3 spans 14 residues. V lost 4 bases, J lost 4 bases, and 1 base stayed unmatched. Germline-derived CDR1 and CDR2 are SGHRS and YFSETQ.

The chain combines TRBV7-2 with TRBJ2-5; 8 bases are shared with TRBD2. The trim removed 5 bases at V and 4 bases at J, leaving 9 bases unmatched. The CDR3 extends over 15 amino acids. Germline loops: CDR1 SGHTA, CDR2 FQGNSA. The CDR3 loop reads CASSPGTSSLETQYF. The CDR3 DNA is TGTGCCAGCAGCCCTGGGACTAGTTCCTTAGAGACCCAGTACTTC.

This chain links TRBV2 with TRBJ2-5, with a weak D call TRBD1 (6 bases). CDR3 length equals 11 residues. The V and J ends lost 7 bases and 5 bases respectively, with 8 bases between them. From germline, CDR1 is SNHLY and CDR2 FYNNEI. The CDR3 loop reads CASKRGETQYF. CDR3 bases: TGTGCCAGCAAGAGGGGGGAGACCCAGTACTTC.

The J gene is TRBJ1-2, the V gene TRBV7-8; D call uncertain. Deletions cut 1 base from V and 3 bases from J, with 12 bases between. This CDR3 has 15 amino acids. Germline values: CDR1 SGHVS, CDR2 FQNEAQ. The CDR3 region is CASSLDRHSYYGYTF. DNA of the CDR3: TGTGCCAGCAGCTTAGATAGGCACAGTTACTATGGCTACACCTTC.

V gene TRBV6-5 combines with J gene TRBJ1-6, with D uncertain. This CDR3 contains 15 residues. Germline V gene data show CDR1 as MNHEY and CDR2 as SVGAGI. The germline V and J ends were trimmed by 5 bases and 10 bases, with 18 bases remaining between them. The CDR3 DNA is TGTGCCAGCAGTCCCGGAAAGACCTCGGGGTCACCCCTCCACTTT. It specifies CASSPGKTSGSPLHF.

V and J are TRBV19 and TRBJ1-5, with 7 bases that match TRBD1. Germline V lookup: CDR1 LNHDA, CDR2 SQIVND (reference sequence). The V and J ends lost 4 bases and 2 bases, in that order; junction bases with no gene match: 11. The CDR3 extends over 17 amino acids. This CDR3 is CASSTTGQVGGNQPQHF. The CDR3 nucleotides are TGTGCCAGTAGTACCACAGGACAGGTCGGGGGCAATCAGCCCCAGCATTTT.

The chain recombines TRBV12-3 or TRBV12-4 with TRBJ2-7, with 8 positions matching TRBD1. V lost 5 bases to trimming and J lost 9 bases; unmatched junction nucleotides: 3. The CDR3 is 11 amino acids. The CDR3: CASSGTGRQYF. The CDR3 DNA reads TGTGCCAGCAGTGGGACAGGACGGCAGTACTTC.

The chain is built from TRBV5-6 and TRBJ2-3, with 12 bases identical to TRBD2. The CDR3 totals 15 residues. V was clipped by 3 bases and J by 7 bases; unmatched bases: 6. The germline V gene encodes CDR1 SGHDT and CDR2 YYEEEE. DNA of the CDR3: TGTGCCAGCAGCTCACTAGCGGGGGGCGTGTATACGCAGTATTTT. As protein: CASSSLAGGVYTQYF.

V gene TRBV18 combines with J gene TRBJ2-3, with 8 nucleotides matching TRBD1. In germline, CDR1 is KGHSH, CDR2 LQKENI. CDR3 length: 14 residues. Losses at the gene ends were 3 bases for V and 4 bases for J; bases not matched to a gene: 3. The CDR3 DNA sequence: TGTGCCAGCTCACCGCAGGGGGCGGCAGATACGCAGTATTTT. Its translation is CASSPQGAADTQYF.

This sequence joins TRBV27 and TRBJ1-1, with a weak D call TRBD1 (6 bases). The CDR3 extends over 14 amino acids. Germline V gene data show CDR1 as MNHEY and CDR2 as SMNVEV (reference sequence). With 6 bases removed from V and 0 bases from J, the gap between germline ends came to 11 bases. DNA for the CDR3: TGTGCCAGCAGGGAGACAGGTTTGAACACTGAAGCTTTCTTT. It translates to CASRETGLNTEAFF.

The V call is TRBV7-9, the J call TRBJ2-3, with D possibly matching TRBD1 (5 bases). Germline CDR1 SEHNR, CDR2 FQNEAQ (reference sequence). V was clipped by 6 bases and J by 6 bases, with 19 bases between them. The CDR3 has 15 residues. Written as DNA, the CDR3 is TGTGCCAGCAGTCCTGCAGGGTCTGTTTCCGATACGCAGTATTTT. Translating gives CASSPAGSVSDTQYF.

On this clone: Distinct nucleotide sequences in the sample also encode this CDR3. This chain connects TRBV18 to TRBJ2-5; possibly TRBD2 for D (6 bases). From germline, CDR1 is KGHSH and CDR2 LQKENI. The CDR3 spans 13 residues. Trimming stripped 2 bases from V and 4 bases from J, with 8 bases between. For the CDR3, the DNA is TGTGCCAGCTCACCAGGGGGAGGAGAGACCCAGTACTTC. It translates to CASSPGGGETQYF.

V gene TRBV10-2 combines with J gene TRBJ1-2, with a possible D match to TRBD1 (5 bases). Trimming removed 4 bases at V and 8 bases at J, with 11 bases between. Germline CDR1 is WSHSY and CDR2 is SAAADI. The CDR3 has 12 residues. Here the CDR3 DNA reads TGCGCCAGCAGTGGCAGGGAATGGGGCTACACCTTC. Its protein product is CASSGREWGYTF.

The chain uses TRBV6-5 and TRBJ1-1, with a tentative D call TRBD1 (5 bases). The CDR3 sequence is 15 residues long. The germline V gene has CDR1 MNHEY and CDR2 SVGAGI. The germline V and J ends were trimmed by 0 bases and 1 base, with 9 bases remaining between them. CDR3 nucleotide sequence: TGTGCCAGCAGTTACTCGCCGGGGGAGAACACTGAAGCTTTCTTT. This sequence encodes CASSYSPGENTEAFF.

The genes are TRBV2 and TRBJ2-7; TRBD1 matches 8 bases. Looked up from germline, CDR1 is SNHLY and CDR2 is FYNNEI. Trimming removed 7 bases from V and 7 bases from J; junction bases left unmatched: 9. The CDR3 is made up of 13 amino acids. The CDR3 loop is CASNWQGAGEQYF. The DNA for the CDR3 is TGTGCCAGCAATTGGCAGGGGGCTGGGGAGCAGTACTTC.

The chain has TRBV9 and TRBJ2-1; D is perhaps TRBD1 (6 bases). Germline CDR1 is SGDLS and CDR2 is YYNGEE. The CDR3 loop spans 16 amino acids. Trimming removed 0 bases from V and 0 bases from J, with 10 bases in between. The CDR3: CASSVAVGASYNEQFF. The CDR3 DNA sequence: TGTGCCAGCAGCGTAGCTGTGGGGGCCTCCTACAATGAGCAGTTCTTC.

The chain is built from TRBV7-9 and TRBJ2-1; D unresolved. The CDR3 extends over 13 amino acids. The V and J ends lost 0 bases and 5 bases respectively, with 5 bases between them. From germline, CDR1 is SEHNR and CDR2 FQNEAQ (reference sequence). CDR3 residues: CASSLAQHNEQFF. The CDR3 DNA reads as TGTGCCAGCAGCTTAGCACAGCACAATGAGCAGTTCTTC.

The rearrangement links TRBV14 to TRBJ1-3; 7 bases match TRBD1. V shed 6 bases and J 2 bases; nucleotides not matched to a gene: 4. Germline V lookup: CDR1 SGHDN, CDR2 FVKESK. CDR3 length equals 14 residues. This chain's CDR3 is CASSRTGAGNTIYF. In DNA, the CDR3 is TGTGCCAGCAGTCGTACAGGGGCTGGAAACACCATATATTTT.

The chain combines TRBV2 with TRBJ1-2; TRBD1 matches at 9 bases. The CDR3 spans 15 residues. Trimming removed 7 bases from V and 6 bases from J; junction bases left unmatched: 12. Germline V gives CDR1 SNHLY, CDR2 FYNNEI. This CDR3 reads CASTKSGTGRDGYTF. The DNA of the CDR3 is TGTGCCAGCACAAAATCCGGGACAGGGCGCGATGGCTACACCTTC. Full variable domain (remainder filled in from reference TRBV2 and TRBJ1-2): EPEVTQTPSHQVTQMGQEVILRCVPISNHLYFYWYRQILGQKVEFLVSFYNNEISEKSEIFDDQFSVERPDGSNFTLKIRSTKLEDSAMYFCASTKSGTGRDGYTFGSGTRLTVV.